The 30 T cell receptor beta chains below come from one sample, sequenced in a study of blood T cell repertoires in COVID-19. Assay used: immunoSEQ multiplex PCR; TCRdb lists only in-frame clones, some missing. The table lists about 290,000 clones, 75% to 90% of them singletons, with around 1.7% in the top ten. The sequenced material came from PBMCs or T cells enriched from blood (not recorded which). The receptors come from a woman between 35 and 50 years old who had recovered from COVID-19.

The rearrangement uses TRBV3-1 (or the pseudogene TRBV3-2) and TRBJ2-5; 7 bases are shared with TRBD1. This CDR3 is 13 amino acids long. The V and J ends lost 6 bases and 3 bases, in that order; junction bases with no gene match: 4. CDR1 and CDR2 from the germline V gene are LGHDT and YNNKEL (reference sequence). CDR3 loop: CASRWGTEETQYF. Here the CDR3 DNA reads TGTGCCAGCAGGTGGGGGACAGAAGAGACCCAGTACTTC.

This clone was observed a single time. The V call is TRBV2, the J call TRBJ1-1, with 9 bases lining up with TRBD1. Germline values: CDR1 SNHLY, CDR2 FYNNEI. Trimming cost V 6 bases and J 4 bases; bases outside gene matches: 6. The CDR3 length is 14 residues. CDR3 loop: CASRTTGGSTEAFF. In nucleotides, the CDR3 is TGTGCCAGCAGGACGACAGGGGGGAGCACTGAAGCTTTCTTT. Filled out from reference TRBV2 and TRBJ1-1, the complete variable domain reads EPEVTQTPSHQVTQMGQEVILRCVPISNHLYFYWYRQILGQKVEFLVSFYNNEISEKSEIFDDQFSVERPDGSNFTLKIRSTKLEDSAMYFCASRTTGGSTEAFFGQGTRLTVV.

CDR3 sequence (DNA): TGTGCCAGCAGTTTATTCGACAGACACACTGAAGCTTTCTTT. This gives the protein CASSLFDRHTEAFF. This rearrangement joins TRBV27 to TRBJ1-1; D might be TRBD1 (5 bases). Germline V CDR1 and CDR2: MNHEY, SMNVEV (reference sequence). The CDR3 runs to 14 residues. V was pared by 1 base and J by 3 bases, with 9 bases between.

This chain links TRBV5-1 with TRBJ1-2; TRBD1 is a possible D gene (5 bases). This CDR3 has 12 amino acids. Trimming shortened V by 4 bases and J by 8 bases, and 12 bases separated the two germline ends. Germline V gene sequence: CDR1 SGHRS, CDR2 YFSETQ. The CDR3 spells CASSVEGAGYTF. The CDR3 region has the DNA TGCGCCAGCAGCGTGGAAGGGGCCGGCTACACCTTC.

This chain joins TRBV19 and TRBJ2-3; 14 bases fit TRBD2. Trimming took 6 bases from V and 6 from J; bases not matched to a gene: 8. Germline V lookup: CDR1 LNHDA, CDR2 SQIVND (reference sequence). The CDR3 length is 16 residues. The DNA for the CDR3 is TGTGCCAGTAGCTCGGGACTAGCGGGGGACGGGGATACGCAGTATTTT. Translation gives CASSSGLAGDGDTQYF. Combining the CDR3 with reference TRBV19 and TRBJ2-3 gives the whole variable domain DGGITQSPKYLFRKEGQNVTLSCEQNLNHDAMYWYRQDPGQGLRLIYYSQIVNDFQKGDIAEGYSVSREKKESFPLTVTSAQKNPTAFYLCASSSGLAGDGDTQYFGPGTRLTVL.

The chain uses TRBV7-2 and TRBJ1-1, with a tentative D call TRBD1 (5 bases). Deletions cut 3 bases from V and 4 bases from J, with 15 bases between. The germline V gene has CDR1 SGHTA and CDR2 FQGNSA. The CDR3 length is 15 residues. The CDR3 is CASSFSQGQSTEAFF. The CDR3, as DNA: TGTGCCAGCAGCTTCAGTCAGGGTCAGAGCACTGAAGCTTTCTTT.

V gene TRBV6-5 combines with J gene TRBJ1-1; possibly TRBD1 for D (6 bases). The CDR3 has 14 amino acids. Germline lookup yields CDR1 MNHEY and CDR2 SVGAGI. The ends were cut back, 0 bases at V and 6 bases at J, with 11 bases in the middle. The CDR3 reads CASSYSRTVPEAFF. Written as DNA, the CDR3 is TGTGCCAGCAGTTACTCCCGGACAGTGCCTGAAGCTTTCTTT.

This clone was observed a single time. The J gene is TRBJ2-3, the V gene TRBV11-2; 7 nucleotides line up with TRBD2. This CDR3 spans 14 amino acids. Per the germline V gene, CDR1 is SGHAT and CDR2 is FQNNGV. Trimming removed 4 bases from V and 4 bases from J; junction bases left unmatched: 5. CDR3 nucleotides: TGTGCCAGCAGCTCCGAGGGGAGGGCAGATACGCAGTATTTT. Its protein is CASSSEGRADTQYF.

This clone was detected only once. The CDR3 protein is CASSLPDRVYEQYF. CDR3 DNA: TGTGCCAGCAGCTTACCGGACAGGGTCTACGAGCAGTACTTC. The chain joins TRBV5-5 to TRBJ2-7, with 8 bases lining up with TRBD1. With 2 bases clipped from V and 3 bases from J, the junction kept 4 bases outside the gene matches. The CDR3 consists of 14 residues. Germline CDR1 reads SGHKS; CDR2 reads YYEKEE (reference sequence).

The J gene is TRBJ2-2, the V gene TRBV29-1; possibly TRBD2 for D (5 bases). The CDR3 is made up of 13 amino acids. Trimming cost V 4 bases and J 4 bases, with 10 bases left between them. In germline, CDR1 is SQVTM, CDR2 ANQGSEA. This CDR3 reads CSVAWRSTGELFF. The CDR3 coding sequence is TGCAGCGTTGCGTGGAGGAGCACCGGGGAGCTGTTTTTT.

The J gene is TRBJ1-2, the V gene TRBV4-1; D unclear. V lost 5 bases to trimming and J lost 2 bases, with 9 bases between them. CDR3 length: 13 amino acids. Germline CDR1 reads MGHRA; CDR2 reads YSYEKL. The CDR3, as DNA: TGCGCCAGCAGCGACACCCGAAACTATGGCTACACCTTC. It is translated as CASSDTRNYGYTF.

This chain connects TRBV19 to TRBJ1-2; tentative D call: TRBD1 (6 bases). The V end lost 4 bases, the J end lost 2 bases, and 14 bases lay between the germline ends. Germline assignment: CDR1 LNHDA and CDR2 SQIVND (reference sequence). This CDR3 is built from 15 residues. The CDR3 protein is CASSRTASPNYGYTF. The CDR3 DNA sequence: TGTGCCAGTAGTAGGACAGCCAGCCCCAACTATGGCTACACCTTC.

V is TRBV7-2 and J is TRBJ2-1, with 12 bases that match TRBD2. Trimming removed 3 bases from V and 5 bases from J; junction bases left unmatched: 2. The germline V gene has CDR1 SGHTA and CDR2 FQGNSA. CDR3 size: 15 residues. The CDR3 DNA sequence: TGTGCCAGCAGCTTGACTAGCGGGAGCCACAATGAGCAGTTCTTC. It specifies CASSLTSGSHNEQFF.

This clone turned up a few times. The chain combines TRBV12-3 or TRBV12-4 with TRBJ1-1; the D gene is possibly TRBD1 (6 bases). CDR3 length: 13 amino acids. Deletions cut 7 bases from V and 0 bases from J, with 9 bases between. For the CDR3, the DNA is TGTGCCAGCACCACAGGGCTGAACACTGAAGCTTTCTTT. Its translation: CASTTGLNTEAFF.

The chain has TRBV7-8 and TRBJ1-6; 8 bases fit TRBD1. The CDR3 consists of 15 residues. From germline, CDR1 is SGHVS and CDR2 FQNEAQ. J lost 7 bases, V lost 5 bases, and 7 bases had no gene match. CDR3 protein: CASSPRTGHNSPLHF. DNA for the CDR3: TGTGCCAGCAGCCCCCGGACAGGGCACAATTCACCCCTCCACTTT.

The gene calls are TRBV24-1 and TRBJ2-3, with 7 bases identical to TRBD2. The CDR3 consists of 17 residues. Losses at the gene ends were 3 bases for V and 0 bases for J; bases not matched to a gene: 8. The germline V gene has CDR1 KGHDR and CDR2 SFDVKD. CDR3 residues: CATSDRPKAGSTDTQYF. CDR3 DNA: TGTGCCACCAGTGATCGACCCAAAGCGGGAAGCACAGATACGCAGTATTTT.

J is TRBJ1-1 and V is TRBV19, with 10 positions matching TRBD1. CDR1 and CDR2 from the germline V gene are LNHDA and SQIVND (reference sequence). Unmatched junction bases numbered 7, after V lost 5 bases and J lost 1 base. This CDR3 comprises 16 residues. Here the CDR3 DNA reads TGTGCCAGTAGTGCCCGACAGGGGGCGGGGAACACTGAAGCTTTCTTT. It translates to CASSARQGAGNTEAFF.

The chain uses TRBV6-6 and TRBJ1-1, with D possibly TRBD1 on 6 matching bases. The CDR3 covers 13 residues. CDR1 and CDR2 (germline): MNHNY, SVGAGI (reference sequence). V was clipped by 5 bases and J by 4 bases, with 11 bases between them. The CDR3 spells CASSIQGSTEAFF. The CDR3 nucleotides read TGTGCCAGCAGTATACAGGGTAGCACTGAAGCTTTCTTT.

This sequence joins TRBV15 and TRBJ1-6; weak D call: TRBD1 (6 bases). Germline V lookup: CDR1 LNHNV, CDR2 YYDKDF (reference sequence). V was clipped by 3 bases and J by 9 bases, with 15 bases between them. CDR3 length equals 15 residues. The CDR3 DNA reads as TGTGCCACCAGCAGCTCGCGGGGGGCTCTTTCACCCCTCCACTTT. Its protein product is CATSSSRGALSPLHF.

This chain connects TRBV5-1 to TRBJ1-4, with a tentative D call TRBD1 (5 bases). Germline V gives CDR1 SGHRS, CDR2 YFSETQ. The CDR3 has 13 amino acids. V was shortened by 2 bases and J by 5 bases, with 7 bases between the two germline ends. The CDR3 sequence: CASSLQENEKLFF. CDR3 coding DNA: TGCGCCAGCAGCTTACAGGAGAATGAAAAACTGTTTTTT.

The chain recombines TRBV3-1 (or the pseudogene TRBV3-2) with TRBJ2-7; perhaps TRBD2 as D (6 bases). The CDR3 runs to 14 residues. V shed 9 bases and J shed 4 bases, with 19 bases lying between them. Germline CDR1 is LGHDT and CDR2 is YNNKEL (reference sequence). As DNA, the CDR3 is TGTGCCAGTGCCCCTAGCGCCAACTTTTACGAGCAGTACTTC. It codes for CASAPSANFYEQYF.

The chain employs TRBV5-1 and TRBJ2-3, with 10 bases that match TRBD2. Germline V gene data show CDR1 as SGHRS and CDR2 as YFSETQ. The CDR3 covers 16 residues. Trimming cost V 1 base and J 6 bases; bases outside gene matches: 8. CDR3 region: CASSLTPSGGRDTQYF. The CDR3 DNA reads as TGCGCCAGCAGCTTGACGCCTAGCGGGGGTCGCGATACGCAGTATTTT.

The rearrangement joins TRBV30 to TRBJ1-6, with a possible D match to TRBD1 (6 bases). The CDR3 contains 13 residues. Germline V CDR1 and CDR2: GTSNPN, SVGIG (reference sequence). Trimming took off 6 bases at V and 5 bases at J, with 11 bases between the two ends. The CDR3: CACRGYHNSPLHF. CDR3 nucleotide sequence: TGTGCCTGCAGGGGATACCATAATTCACCCCTCCACTTT.

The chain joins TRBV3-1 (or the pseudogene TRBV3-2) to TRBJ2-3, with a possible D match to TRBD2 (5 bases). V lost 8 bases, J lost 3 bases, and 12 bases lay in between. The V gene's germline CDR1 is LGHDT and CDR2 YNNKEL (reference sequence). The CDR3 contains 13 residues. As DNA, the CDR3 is TGTGCCAGCCAGATTGGACTTACAGATACGCAGTATTTT. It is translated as CASQIGLTDTQYF.

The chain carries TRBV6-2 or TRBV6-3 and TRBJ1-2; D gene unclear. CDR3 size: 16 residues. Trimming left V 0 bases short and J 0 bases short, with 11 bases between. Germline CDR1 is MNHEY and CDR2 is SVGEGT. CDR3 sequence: CASSYSRAGSNYGYTF. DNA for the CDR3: TGTGCCAGCAGTTACTCGAGGGCGGGATCTAACTATGGCTACACCTTC.

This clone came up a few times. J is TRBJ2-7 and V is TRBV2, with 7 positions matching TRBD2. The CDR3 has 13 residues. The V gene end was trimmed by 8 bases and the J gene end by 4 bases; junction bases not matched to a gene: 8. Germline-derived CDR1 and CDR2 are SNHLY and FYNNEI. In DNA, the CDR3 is TGTGCCAGCGCGCCGTGGGAGGGTTACGAGCAGTACTTC. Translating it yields CASAPWEGYEQYF.

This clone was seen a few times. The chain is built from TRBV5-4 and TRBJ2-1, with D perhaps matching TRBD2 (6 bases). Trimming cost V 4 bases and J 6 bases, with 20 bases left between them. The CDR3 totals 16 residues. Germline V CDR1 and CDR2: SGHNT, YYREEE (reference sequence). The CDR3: CASSPRGEGHGNEQFF. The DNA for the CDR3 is TGTGCCAGCAGCCCGCGGGGCGAAGGGCACGGCAATGAGCAGTTCTTC.

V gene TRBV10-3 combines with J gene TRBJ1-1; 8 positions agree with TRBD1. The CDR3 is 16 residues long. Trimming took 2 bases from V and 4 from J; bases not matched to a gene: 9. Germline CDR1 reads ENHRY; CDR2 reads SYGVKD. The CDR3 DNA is TGTGCCATCAGTGAGGGACAGGGTGCACGTGGCACTGAAGCTTTCTTT. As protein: CAISEGQGARGTEAFF.

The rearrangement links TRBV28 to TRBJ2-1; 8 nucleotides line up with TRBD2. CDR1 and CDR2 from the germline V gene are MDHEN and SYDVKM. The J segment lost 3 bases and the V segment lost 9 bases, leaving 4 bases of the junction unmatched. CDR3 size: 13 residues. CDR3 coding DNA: TGTGCCAGTGTCGGGGGGGGCTACAATGAGCAGTTCTTC. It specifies CASVGGGYNEQFF.

The chain's CDR3 is CASSLGPDTYGYTF. In DNA form, the CDR3 reads TGTGCCAGCAGTTTAGGCCCCGATACCTATGGCTACACCTTC. V is TRBV28 and J is TRBJ1-2; D unclear. Germline-derived CDR1 and CDR2 are MDHEN and SYDVKM. Trimming left V 2 bases short and J 4 bases short, with 11 bases between. The CDR3 is 14 amino acids.